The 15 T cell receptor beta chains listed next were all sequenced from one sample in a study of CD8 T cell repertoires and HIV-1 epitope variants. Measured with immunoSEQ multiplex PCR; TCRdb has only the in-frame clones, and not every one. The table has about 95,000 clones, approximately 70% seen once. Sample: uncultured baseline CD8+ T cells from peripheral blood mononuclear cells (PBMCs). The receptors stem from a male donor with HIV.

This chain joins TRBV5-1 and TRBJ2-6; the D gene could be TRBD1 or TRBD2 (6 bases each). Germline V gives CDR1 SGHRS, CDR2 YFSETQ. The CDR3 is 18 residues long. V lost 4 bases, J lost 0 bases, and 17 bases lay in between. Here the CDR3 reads CASSHWGQGGSGANVLTF. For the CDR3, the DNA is TGCGCCAGCAGCCATTGGGGGCAGGGAGGCTCTGGGGCCAACGTCCTGACTTTC.

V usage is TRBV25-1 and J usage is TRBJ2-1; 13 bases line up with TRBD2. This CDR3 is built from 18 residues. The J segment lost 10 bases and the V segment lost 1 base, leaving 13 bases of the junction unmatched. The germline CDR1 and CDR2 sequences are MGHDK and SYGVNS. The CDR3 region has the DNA TGTGCCAGCAGTGAATCCCCTCCCGGACTAGCGGGAGAAGACGAGCAGTTCTTC. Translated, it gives CASSESPPGLAGEDEQFF.

The CDR3 DNA sequence: TGTGCCAGTAAGGGGACTAGCGGATCCTACGAGCAGTACTTC. This encodes CASKGTSGSYEQYF. This chain connects TRBV19 to TRBJ2-7; 11 nucleotides agree with TRBD2. CDR1 LNHDA and CDR2 SQIVND come from the germline V gene (reference sequence). V lost 7 bases, J lost 1 base, and 3 bases stayed unmatched. This CDR3 spans 14 amino acids.

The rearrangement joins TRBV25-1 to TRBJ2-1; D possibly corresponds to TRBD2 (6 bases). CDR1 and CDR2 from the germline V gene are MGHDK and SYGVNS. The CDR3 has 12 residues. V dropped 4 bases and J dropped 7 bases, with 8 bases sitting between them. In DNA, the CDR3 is TGTGCCAGCAGTGCCGGGGGTAATGAGCAGTTCTTC. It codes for CASSAGGNEQFF.

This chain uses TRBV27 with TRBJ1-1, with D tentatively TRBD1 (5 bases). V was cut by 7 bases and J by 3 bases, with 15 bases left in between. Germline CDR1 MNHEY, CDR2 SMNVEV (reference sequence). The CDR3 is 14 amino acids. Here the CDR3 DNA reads TGTGCCAGCACCCACCGGGGGGGGGACACTGAAGCTTTCTTT. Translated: CASTHRGGDTEAFF.

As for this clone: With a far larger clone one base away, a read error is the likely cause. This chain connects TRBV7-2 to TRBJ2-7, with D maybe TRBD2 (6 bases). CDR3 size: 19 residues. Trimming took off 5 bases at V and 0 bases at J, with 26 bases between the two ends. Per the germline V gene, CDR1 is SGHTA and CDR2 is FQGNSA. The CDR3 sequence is CASSQEPGAGALSSYEQYF. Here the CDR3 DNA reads TGTGCCAGCAGCCAAGAGCCGGGAGCGGGCGCCCTGAGCTCCTACGAGCAGTACTTC.

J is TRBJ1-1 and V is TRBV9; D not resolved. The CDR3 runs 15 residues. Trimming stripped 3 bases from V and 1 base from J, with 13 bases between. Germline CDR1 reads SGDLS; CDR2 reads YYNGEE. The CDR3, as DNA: TGTGCCAGCAGCGGGGTGGGAGGCGAGAACACTGAAGCTTTCTTT. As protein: CASSGVGGENTEAFF.

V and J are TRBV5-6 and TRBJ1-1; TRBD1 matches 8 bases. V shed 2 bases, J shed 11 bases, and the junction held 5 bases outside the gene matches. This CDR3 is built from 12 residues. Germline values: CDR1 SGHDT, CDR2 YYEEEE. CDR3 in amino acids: CASSFLDREAFF. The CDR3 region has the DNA TGTGCCAGCAGCTTCCTGGACAGGGAGGCTTTCTTT.

CDR3 DNA sequence: TGTGCCAGCTCCCGGGGCGCTGGAAACACCATATATTTT. Translated, it gives CASSRGAGNTIYF. The rearrangement links TRBV6-5 to TRBJ1-3; D perhaps matches TRBD1 (5 bases). V lost 8 bases to trimming and J lost 2 bases, with 10 bases between them. The CDR3 totals 13 residues. Germline V gene sequence: CDR1 MNHEY, CDR2 SVGAGI.

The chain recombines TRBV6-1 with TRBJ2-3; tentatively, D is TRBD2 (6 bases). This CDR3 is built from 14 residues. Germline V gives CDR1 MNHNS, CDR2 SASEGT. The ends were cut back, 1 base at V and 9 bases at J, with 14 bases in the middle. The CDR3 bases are TGTGCCAGCAGTGAAGTAGGGACTTTTTACACGCAGTATTTT. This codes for CASSEVGTFYTQYF.

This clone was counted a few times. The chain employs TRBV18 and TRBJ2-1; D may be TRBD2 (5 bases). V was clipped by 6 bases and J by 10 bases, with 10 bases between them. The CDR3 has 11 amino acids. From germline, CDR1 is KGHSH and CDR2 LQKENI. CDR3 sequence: CASSPREEQFF. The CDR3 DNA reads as TGTGCCAGCTCCCCTAGGGAGGAGCAGTTCTTC.

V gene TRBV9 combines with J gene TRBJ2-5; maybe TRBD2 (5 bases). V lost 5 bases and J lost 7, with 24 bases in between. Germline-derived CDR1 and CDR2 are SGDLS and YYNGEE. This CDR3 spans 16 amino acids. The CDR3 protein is CASSFNTGSLEGTQYF. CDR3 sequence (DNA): TGTGCCAGCAGTTTCAACACGGGATCCCTGGAAGGGACCCAGTACTTC.

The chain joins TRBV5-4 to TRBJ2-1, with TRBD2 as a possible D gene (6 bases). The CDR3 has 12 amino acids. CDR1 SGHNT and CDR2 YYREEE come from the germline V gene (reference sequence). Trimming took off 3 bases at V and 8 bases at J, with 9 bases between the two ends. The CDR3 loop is CASSSGGYEQFF. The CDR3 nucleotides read TGTGCCAGCAGCTCCGGAGGGTATGAGCAGTTCTTC.

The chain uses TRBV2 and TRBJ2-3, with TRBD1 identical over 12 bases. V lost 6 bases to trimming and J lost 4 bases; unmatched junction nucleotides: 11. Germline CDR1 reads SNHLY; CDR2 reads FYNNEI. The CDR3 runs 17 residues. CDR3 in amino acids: CASRSAGTGGPPDTQYF. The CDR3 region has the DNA TGTGCCAGCAGGAGCGCCGGGACAGGGGGCCCCCCAGATACGCAGTATTTT.

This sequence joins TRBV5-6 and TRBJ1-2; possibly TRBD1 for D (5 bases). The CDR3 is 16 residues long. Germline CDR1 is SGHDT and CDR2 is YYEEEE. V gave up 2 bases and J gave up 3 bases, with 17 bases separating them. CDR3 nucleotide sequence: TGTGCCAGCAGCTTATTTTATGTGCGGGACCACTATGGCTACACCTTC. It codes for CASSLFYVRDHYGYTF. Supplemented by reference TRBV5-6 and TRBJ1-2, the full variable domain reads DAGVTQSPTHLIKTRGQQVTLRCSPKSGHDTVSWYQQALGQGPQFIFQYYEEEERQRGNFPDRFSGHQFPNYSSELNVNALLLGDSALYLCASSLFYVRDHYGYTFGSGTRLTVV.